This TCR beta chain was retrieved from a study of metastatic and nonmetastatic thyroid tumors. The sample holds many counts of this clone. Trimming removed 0 bases at V and 5 bases at J, with 11 bases between. Germline assignment: CDR1 SGHAT and CDR2 FQDESV (reference sequence). The CDR3 spans 15 residues. Until they underwent thyroid surgery, no patient had received any treatment. TCRdb used MiXCR to call clones anew from the PCR reads. The profile shows 40,000 to 55,000 clones, roughly a sixth of them singletons. The TCR comes from a female donor with papillary thyroid cancer or a benign thyroid nodule (not recorded which). Some clones in this sample may be carry-over from other donors' samples. The sample consisted of blood. The chain combines TRBV11-1 with TRBJ2-1; no reliable D call. The CDR3 DNA reads as TGTGCCAGCAGCTTAGCTCGGTTCGCTAACAATGAGCAGTTCTTC. This translates into CASSLARFANNEQFF.